This T cell receptor beta chain was recorded in a study of shared clonotypes between healthy human individuals. Points from the study as a whole: Non-shared clonotypes showed lower generation probabilities than clonotypes common to all four donors. Naive subsets generally exceeded memory subsets in estimated richness.

The germline V and J ends were trimmed by 9 bases and 1 base, with 18 bases remaining between them. CDR3 length: 16 residues. Germline V gene sequence: CDR1 SSHAT, CDR2 FNYEAQ (reference sequence). With regard to this clone: What it binds is unknown.

The assay was immunoSEQ multiplex PCR, and TCRdb's table has in-frame clones only and misses some. The sample includes about 1,500,000 clones, 95% to 97% of them seen just once. The chain uses TRBV7-7 and TRBJ2-2, with D hard to call. Sequencing was performed on naive CD4+ T cells sorted from blood. Subset denoted: CD45RA+ positively selected. This TCR was recovered from a man aged 30 to 45 in good health. The CDR3, as DNA: TGTGCCAGTACCCCCGGCGTGGATATGAACACCGGGGAGCTGTTTTTT. Its protein is CASTPGVDMNTGELFF. Using reference TRBV7-7 and TRBJ2-2 for the parts outside the CDR3, the full variable domain is GAGVSQSPRYKVTKRGQDVTLRCDPISSHATLYWYQQALGQGPEFLTYFNYEAQPDKSGLPSDRFSAERPEGSISTLTIQRTEQRDSAMYRCASTPGVDMNTGELFFGEGSRLTVL.